This passage covers 18 T cell receptor beta chains from one sample sequenced in a study of T cell responses to AZD1222 COVID-19 vaccine. Only in-frame clones appear in the TCRdb table, and some are missing; sequencing was by immunoSEQ multiplex PCR. The sample comprises approximately 88,000 clones, 92% of which are singletons, and around 5% rests with the top ten. The starting material was peripheral blood, obtained on day 0 of AZD1222 vaccination. These receptors all stem from an adult in good health.

CDR3 loop: CASSLGEGAFEKLFF. CDR3 bases: TGCGCCAGCAGCTTGGGGGAGGGGGCGTTTGAAAAACTGTTTTTT. V gene TRBV5-1 combines with J gene TRBJ1-4; 7 bases align to TRBD1. The CDR3 is 15 amino acids. V was clipped by 0 bases and J by 7 bases; unmatched bases: 6. The germline V gene encodes CDR1 SGHRS and CDR2 YFSETQ.

In this sample, this clone turned up a few times. The chain employs TRBV7-2 and TRBJ1-2, with 7 bases identical to TRBD1. The germline CDR1 and CDR2 sequences are SGHTA and FQGNSA. CDR3 size: 15 residues. The V gene end was trimmed by 1 base and the J gene end by 8 bases; junction bases not matched to a gene: 10. The CDR3 sequence is CASSLGGTAQRGYTF. CDR3 nucleotide sequence: TGTGCCAGCAGCTTAGGTGGGACAGCCCAAAGGGGCTACACCTTC.

The gene calls are TRBV6-6 and TRBJ2-1, with TRBD2 matching 11 bases. The germline CDR1 and CDR2 sequences are MNHNY and SVGAGI (reference sequence). This CDR3 contains 15 residues. The V and J ends lost 4 bases and 7 bases, in that order; junction bases with no gene match: 6. CDR3 nucleotides: TGTGCCAGCAGTTCACTAGCGGGAGTATTTAATGAGCAGTTCTTC. Translation gives CASSSLAGVFNEQFF.

The DNA for the CDR3 is TGTGCCAGCAGCCCCGGAGGGGGAACCCAGCATTTT. Translating it yields CASSPGGGTQHF. The chain uses TRBV11-2 and TRBJ1-5; a possible D gene is TRBD1 (6 bases). The germline V and J ends were trimmed by 5 bases and 11 bases, with 13 bases remaining between them. The V gene's germline CDR1 is SGHAT and CDR2 FQNNGV. This CDR3 has 12 residues.

V is TRBV10-2 and J is TRBJ2-7, with D hard to call. This CDR3 has 12 residues. Germline V gene data show CDR1 as WSHSY and CDR2 as SAAADI. V was clipped by 7 bases and J by 3 bases, with 10 bases between them. DNA for the CDR3: TGCGCCAGCAAACGGCAGAGCTACGAGCAGTACTTC. Amino acids: CASKRQSYEQYF.

This chain connects TRBV7-8 to TRBJ1-5; D is undetermined. This CDR3 is built from 16 residues. CDR1 and CDR2 (germline): SGHVS, FQNEAQ. Trimming removed 1 base at V and 1 base at J, with 11 bases between. CDR3 sequence reads: CASSLVGDTSNQPQHF. CDR3 coding DNA: TGTGCCAGCAGCTTAGTTGGGGATACCAGCAATCAGCCCCAGCATTTT.

The genes are TRBV10-3 and TRBJ2-2; 8 bases map to TRBD2. J gave up 1 base and V 5 bases, and 6 bases lay outside the gene matches. Per the germline V gene, CDR1 is ENHRY and CDR2 is SYGVKD. CDR3 length: 16 residues. CDR3 nucleotides: TGTGCCATCAGTCGAAGCGGGAGTGAGAACACCGGGGAGCTGTTTTTT. This sequence encodes CAISRSGSENTGELFF.

CDR3 nucleotide sequence: TGTGCCAGCAGCCAAAATGGGGGCGAGACCCAGTACTTC. Residues: CASSQNGGETQYF. The chain is built from TRBV16 and TRBJ2-5, with D possibly matching TRBD1 (6 bases). Per the germline V gene, CDR1 is KGHSY and CDR2 is FQNENV. The CDR3 loop spans 13 amino acids. Deletions cut 2 bases from V and 5 bases from J, with 9 bases between. The complete variable domain, with remaining parts taken from reference TRBV16 and TRBJ2-5, reads GEEVAQTPKHLVRGEGQKAKLYCAPIKGHSYVFWYQQVLKNEFKFLISFQNENVFDETGMPKERFSAKCLPNSPCSLEIQATKLEDSAVYFCASSQNGGETQYFGPGTRLLVL.

V is TRBV29-1 and J is TRBJ2-2; D is perhaps TRBD1 (5 bases). Germline V gives CDR1 SQVTM, CDR2 ANQGSEA. Trimming removed 4 bases at V and 7 bases at J, with 19 bases between. The CDR3 sequence is 15 residues long. The CDR3 reads CSVGLGRSSGGELFF. As DNA, the CDR3 is TGCAGCGTTGGTTTGGGGCGGAGCTCGGGCGGGGAGCTGTTTTTT.

The genes are TRBV10-1 and TRBJ2-7, with no clear D. V was clipped by 3 bases and J by 6 bases, with 9 bases between them. The CDR3 covers 12 residues. Germline CDR1 and CDR2: WNHNN and SYGVQD (reference sequence). The CDR3 sequence: CASSDRPGEQYF. As DNA, the CDR3 is TGCGCCAGCAGTGACAGACCCGGCGAGCAGTACTTC.

The chain employs TRBV27 and TRBJ1-5, with D possibly TRBD1 on 6 matching bases. CDR1 is MNHEY and CDR2 is SMNVEV in the germline V gene (reference sequence). The CDR3 is made up of 16 amino acids. V lost 6 bases and J 0 bases, leaving 15 bases between the germline ends. This CDR3 is CASRAGQTYSNQPQHF. The DNA of the CDR3 is TGTGCCAGCAGAGCCGGACAGACCTATAGCAATCAGCCCCAGCATTTT.

This clone appeared a few times. J is TRBJ1-5 and V is TRBV12-3 or TRBV12-4; TRBD1 is a possible D gene (6 bases). V was clipped by 5 bases and J by 4 bases, with 9 bases between them. This CDR3 has 13 residues. CDR3 coding DNA: TGTGCCAGCAGTCCTACAGGGAATCAGCCCCAGCATTTT. As protein: CASSPTGNQPQHF.

This chain joins TRBV11-1 and TRBJ2-1; TRBD1 matches at 7 bases. CDR3 length: 17 residues. Germline values: CDR1 SGHAT, CDR2 FQDESV (reference sequence). V dropped 0 bases and J dropped 6; count of bases not matched to a gene: 11. CDR3 sequence reads: CASSLASQGRPSNEQFF. CDR3 sequence (DNA): TGTGCCAGCAGCTTAGCCTCACAGGGGCGTCCCTCCAATGAGCAGTTCTTC. Complete variable domain (other parts from reference TRBV11-1 and TRBJ2-1): EAEVAQSPRYKITEKSQAVAFWCDPISGHATLYWYRQILGQGPELLVQFQDESVVDDSQLPKDRFSAERLKGVDSTLKIQPAELGDSAMYLCASSLASQGRPSNEQFFGPGTRLTVL.

V is TRBV18 and J is TRBJ2-3; TRBD2 matches 7 bases. Unmatched junction bases numbered 8, after V lost 5 bases and J lost 3 bases. CDR1 KGHSH and CDR2 LQKENI come from the germline V gene. The CDR3 has 15 residues. CDR3 loop: CASSKTSRGTDTQYF. Here the CDR3 DNA reads TGTGCCAGCTCAAAGACTAGCCGGGGAACAGATACGCAGTATTTT. Full variable domain (remainder filled in from reference TRBV18 and TRBJ2-3): NAGVMQNPRHLVRRRGQEARLRCSPMKGHSHVYWYRQLPEEGLKFMVYLQKENIIDESGMPKERFSAEFPKEGPSILRIQQVVRGDSAAYFCASSKTSRGTDTQYFGPGTRLTVL.

The V call is TRBV19, the J call TRBJ2-7; 13 bases map to TRBD2. Losses at the gene ends were 9 bases for V and 4 bases for J; bases not matched to a gene: 12. CDR3 size: 16 residues. Germline-derived CDR1 and CDR2 are LNHDA and SQIVND (reference sequence). The CDR3 sequence: CASSDRWGLAGYEQYF. The CDR3 nucleotides are TGTGCCAGCTCCGATCGATGGGGACTAGCGGGATACGAGCAGTACTTC.

V gene TRBV27 combines with J gene TRBJ2-4; either TRBD1 or TRBD2 may supply D (5 bases each). Germline CDR1 is MNHEY and CDR2 is SMNVEV (reference sequence). V gave up 5 bases and J gave up 0 bases, with 14 bases separating them. This CDR3 spans 16 amino acids. The CDR3 DNA reads TGTGCCAGCAGTCCTCGGGACGGTATAGCCAAAAACATTCAGTACTTC. This sequence encodes CASSPRDGIAKNIQYF.

V is TRBV5-1 and J is TRBJ2-1; 11 nucleotides align to TRBD2. The germline CDR1 and CDR2 sequences are SGHRS and YFSETQ. Germline trimming cut 3 bases from V and 1 base from J; bases unmatched to any gene: 3. The length of the CDR3 is 16 residues. The CDR3 sequence: CASSSLAGGSYNEQFF. CDR3 in DNA: TGCGCCAGCAGCTCCCTAGCGGGAGGTTCCTACAATGAGCAGTTCTTC.

The chain is built from TRBV28 and TRBJ2-6; no clear D. The ends were cut back, 5 bases at V and 0 bases at J, with 5 bases in the middle. In germline, CDR1 is MDHEN, CDR2 SYDVKM. The CDR3 is 14 amino acids. CDR3 sequence (DNA): TGTGCCAGCAGTGTAGACTCTGGGGCCAACGTCCTGACTTTC. Amino acids: CASSVDSGANVLTF.